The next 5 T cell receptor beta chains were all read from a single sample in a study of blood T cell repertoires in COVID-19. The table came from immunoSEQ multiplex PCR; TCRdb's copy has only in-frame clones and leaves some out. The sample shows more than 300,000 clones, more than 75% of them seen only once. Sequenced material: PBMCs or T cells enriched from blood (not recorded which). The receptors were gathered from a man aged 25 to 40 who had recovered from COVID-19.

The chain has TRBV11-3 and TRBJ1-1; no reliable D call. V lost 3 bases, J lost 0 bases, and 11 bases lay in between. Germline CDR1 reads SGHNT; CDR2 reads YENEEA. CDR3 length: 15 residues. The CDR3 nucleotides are TGTGCCAGCAGCTTCCGGGGAGCCCTGAACACTGAAGCTTTCTTT. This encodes CASSFRGALNTEAFF.

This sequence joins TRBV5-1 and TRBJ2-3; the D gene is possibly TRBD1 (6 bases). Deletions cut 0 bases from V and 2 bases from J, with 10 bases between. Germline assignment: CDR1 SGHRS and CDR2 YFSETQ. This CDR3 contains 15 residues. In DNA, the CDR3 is TGCGCCAGCAGCTTGGGAGCAGGGGCCACAGATACGCAGTATTTT. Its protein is CASSLGAGATDTQYF.

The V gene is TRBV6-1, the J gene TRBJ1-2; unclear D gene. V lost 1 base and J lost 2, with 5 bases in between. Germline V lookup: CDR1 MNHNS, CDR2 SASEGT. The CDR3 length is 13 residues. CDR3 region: CASSEGGNYGYTF. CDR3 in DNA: TGTGCCAGCAGTGAAGGCGGGAACTATGGCTACACCTTC.

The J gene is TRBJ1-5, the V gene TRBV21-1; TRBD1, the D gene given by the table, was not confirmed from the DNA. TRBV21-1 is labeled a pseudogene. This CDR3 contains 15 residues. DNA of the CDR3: TGTGCCAGCACGAACACTGAACAGGGAAGTCAGCCCCAGCATTTT. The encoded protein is CASTNTEQGSQPQHF.

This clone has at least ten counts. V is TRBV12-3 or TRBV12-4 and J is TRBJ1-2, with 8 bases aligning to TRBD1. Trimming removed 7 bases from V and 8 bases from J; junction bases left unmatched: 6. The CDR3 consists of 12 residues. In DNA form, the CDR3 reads TGTGCCAGCACCGACAGGGGAATAGGCTACACCTTC. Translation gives CASTDRGIGYTF.